The next 20 T cell receptor beta chains were all read from a single sample in a study of metastatic and nonmetastatic thyroid tumors. TCRdb reanalyzed the PCR reads via MiXCR. The sample carries roughly 30,000 clones, over 20% recorded once. All patients were untreated before thyroid surgery. Input material: blood. All receptors come from a female donor with papillary thyroid cancer or a benign thyroid nodule (not recorded which). Some clones in this sample may be carry-over from other donors' samples.

On this clone: The junction departs from the called germline gene at one end, perhaps through a read error. V usage is TRBV7-3 and J usage is TRBJ2-5, with a tentative D call TRBD2 (6 bases). Germline CDR1 SGHTA, CDR2 FQGTGA. This CDR3 has 13 amino acids. The CDR3 protein is CACSLGGAETKYF. The DNA for the CDR3 is TGTGCCTGCAGCTTAGGAGGGGCAGAGACCAAGTACTTC.

The rearrangement links TRBV5-1 to TRBJ2-7, with 7 bases fitting TRBD1. The CDR3 is 14 residues long. Germline-derived CDR1 and CDR2 are SGHRS and YFSETQ. V lost 4 bases to trimming and J lost 6 bases; unmatched junction nucleotides: 10. This CDR3 is CASSTGQAGGEQYF. As DNA, the CDR3 is TGCGCCAGCAGCACTGGACAGGCCGGAGGCGAGCAGTACTTC.

This clone was counted ten times or more. This chain uses TRBV6-1 with TRBJ2-3; 7 bases align to TRBD2. After removal of 7 bases from V and 3 bases from J, the junction contained 7 bases not matched to a gene. The CDR3 loop spans 14 amino acids. Germline V gene data show CDR1 as MNHNS and CDR2 as SASEGT. The CDR3 region is CASTNLGGTDTQYF. The CDR3, as DNA: TGTGCCAGCACCAACCTGGGGGGGACAGATACGCAGTATTTT.

In this sample, this clone is medium-sized. V gene TRBV19 combines with J gene TRBJ1-3; 7 nucleotides align to TRBD1. The V gene end was trimmed by 4 bases and the J gene end by 3 bases; junction bases not matched to a gene: 0. The CDR3 sequence is 13 residues long. Germline CDR1 and CDR2: LNHDA and SQIVND (reference sequence). As DNA, the CDR3 is TGTGCCAGTAGTACAGGGGGTGGAAACACCATATATTTT. Translating it yields CASSTGGGNTIYF.

Judged by abundance, this clone is medium-sized. V and J are TRBV2 and TRBJ2-7; TRBD1 might be the D (6 bases). Trimming took off 4 bases at V and 6 bases at J, with 16 bases between the two ends. CDR1 is SNHLY, CDR2 FYNNEI, per germline. This CDR3 is built from 14 residues. This CDR3 is CASSARQAWGEQYF. The CDR3 DNA reads TGTGCCAGCAGTGCCCGACAGGCCTGGGGCGAGCAGTACTTC. Using reference TRBV2 and TRBJ2-7 for the parts outside the CDR3, the full variable domain is EPEVTQTPSHQVTQMGQEVILRCVPISNHLYFYWYRQILGQKVEFLVSFYNNEISEKSEIFDDQFSVERPDGSNFTLKIRSTKLEDSAMYFCASSARQAWGEQYFGPGTRLTVT.

CDR3 DNA sequence: TGTGCCAGCAGTTCGGTATATATCAATCAGCCCCAGCATTTT. This encodes CASSSVYINQPQHF. V is TRBV27 and J is TRBJ1-5; unclear D gene. V was pared by 4 bases and J by 3 bases, with 10 bases between. Germline CDR1 is MNHEY and CDR2 is SMNVEV (reference sequence). The CDR3 runs 14 residues.

This clone is judged medium-sized. The chain carries TRBV12-3 or TRBV12-4 and TRBJ2-7; 7 bases align to TRBD1. V lost 3 bases and J lost 7; bases outside the gene matches: 15. There are 16 residues in the CDR3. CDR3 nucleotides: TGTGCCAGCAGTTTCGGTGAGACAGGGAACATTGGAGAGCAGTACTTC. It yields the protein CASSFGETGNIGEQYF.

The chain couples TRBV2 to TRBJ2-7; maybe TRBD2 (5 bases). The CDR3 contains 14 residues. From germline, CDR1 is SNHLY and CDR2 FYNNEI. Trimming shortened V by 10 bases and J by 1 base, and 17 bases separated the two germline ends. The CDR3 spells CATRFGLASYEQYF. The DNA for the CDR3 is TGTGCCACGAGGTTCGGGTTAGCGTCCTACGAGCAGTACTTC.

Concerning this clone itself: One end of the junction fails to match germline, which may point to a read error. The CDR3 here is CARSESVTSNQPQHF. As DNA, the CDR3 is TGCGCCAGAAGTGAGTCTGTGACCTCCAATCAGCCCCAGCATTTT. The chain uses TRBV10-2 and TRBJ1-5; D gene unclear. Germline CDR1 is WSHSY and CDR2 is SAAADI. CDR3 length equals 15 residues.

This clone was seen a few times. The chain has TRBV28 and TRBJ2-7; D perhaps matches TRBD1 (6 bases). Trimming took 4 bases from V and 3 from J, leaving 16 bases between them. The CDR3 has 15 residues. CDR1 MDHEN and CDR2 SYDVKM come from the germline V gene. The CDR3 here is CASSSPTGAFYEQYF. The CDR3 nucleotides read TGTGCCAGCAGTTCTCCGACAGGTGCATTCTACGAGCAGTACTTC.

This clone was observed a few times. The junction shows a germline mismatch at one end, possibly a read error. This chain joins TRBV6-2 or TRBV6-3 and TRBJ1-5; D uncertain. Germline V gene data show CDR1 as MNHEY and CDR2 as SVGEGT. This CDR3 is 14 amino acids long. The CDR3 coding sequence is TGTGCCAGCAGTCGCGGCAGCAATAATCAGCCCCATCATTTT. This sequence encodes CASSRGSNNQPHHF.

The chain links TRBV27 to TRBJ2-3; D could derive from TRBD1 or TRBD2 (5 bases each). The CDR3 has 16 residues. The V end lost 8 bases, the J end lost 0 bases, and 18 bases lay between the germline ends. The germline CDR1 and CDR2 sequences are MNHEY and SMNVEV (reference sequence). CDR3 protein: CASDTPGTVSTDTQYF. The CDR3 nucleotides are TGTGCCAGCGATACCCCCGGGACGGTAAGCACAGATACGCAGTATTTT.

The J gene is TRBJ1-1, the V gene TRBV5-1; the D gene is possibly TRBD1 (6 bases). Trimming pared 4 bases from V and 0 bases from J, leaving 10 bases between. The V gene's germline CDR1 is SGHRS and CDR2 YFSETQ. This CDR3 is 14 amino acids long. The DNA for the CDR3 is TGCGCCAGCAGCGTAACAGGGATGAACACTGAAGCTTTCTTT. This translates into CASSVTGMNTEAFF.

CDR3: CASRPETSYEQYF. As DNA, the CDR3 is TGTGCCAGCAGACCAGAGACAAGTTACGAGCAGTACTTC. The chain recombines TRBV27 with TRBJ2-7; D remains unclear. V dropped 6 bases and J dropped 4 bases, with 13 bases sitting between them. The germline V gene has CDR1 MNHEY and CDR2 SMNVEV (reference sequence). This CDR3 spans 13 amino acids.

This chain connects TRBV30 to TRBJ2-3; TRBD2 matches 9 bases. The CDR3 is 15 residues long. V shed 0 bases, J shed 2 bases, and the junction held 3 bases outside the gene matches. CDR1 GTSNPN and CDR2 SVGIG come from the germline V gene (reference sequence). CDR3 sequence: CAWSVASGATDTQYF. In nucleotides, the CDR3 is TGTGCCTGGAGTGTAGCTAGCGGGGCCACAGATACGCAGTATTTT.

The chain employs TRBV19 and TRBJ2-2; 7 bases map to TRBD2. The germline gives CDR1 LNHDA, CDR2 SQIVND (reference sequence). The CDR3 contains 15 residues. After removal of 4 bases from V and 6 bases from J, the junction contained 8 bases not matched to a gene. The CDR3 bases are TGTGCCAGTAGTACCGAGCGACTAGCTGCCGGGGAGCTGTTTTTT. Its protein product is CASSTERLAAGELFF. Variable domain in full (rest from reference TRBV19 and TRBJ2-2): DGGITQSPKYLFRKEGQNVTLSCEQNLNHDAMYWYRQDPGQGLRLIYYSQIVNDFQKGDIAEGYSVSREKKESFPLTVTSAQKNPTAFYLCASSTERLAAGELFFGEGSRLTVL.

The chain has TRBV20-1 and TRBJ1-1; D gene unclear. V shed 5 bases and J shed 0 bases, with 10 bases lying between them. This CDR3 is 13 amino acids long. The germline gives CDR1 DFQATT, CDR2 SNEGSKA (reference sequence). The CDR3 region is CSARTPLNTEAFF. The CDR3 DNA follows: TGCAGTGCTCGGACTCCCCTGAACACTGAAGCTTTCTTT.

This clone was counted once. This chain links TRBV30 with TRBJ1-3; D is unresolved. There are 14 residues in the CDR3. V lost 4 bases to trimming and J lost 0 bases, with 10 bases between them. Germline-derived CDR1 and CDR2 are GTSNPN and SVGIG (reference sequence). The CDR3 is CAWTLQRSGNTIYF. The DNA of the CDR3 is TGTGCCTGGACCCTACAGCGCTCTGGAAACACCATATATTTT.

The rearrangement joins TRBV7-9 to TRBJ1-1; a weak D match, TRBD1 (6 bases). Looked up from germline, CDR1 is SEHNR and CDR2 is FQNEAQ (reference sequence). V lost 5 bases to trimming and J lost 4 bases, with 17 bases between them. The CDR3 is 15 amino acids. The CDR3 DNA is TGTGCCAGCAGCCCAGGGGCAGGGCCGGGCACTGAAGCTTTCTTT. This translates into CASSPGAGPGTEAFF. Combining the CDR3 with reference TRBV7-9 and TRBJ1-1 gives the whole variable domain DTGVSQNPRHKITKRGQNVTFRCDPISEHNRLYWYRQTLGQGPEFLTYFQNEAQLEKSRLLSDRFSAERPKGSFSTLEIQRTEQGDSAMYLCASSPGAGPGTEAFFGQGTRLTVV.

To note about this clone: One junction end does not reproduce the germline sequence, and a read error may be involved. The rearrangement links TRBV6-2 or TRBV6-3 to TRBJ2-7; 8 bases align to TRBD2. Looked up from germline, CDR1 is MNHEY and CDR2 is SVGEGT. The CDR3 is 16 amino acids. CDR3 nucleotides: TGTGTCAGCAGTTACAGGGTTAGCGGGACTACCTACGAGCAGTACTTC. Translating gives CVSSYRVSGTTYEQYF.